This entry lists 18 T cell receptor beta chains sequenced from one sample in a study of T cells in Graves' hyperthyroidism and ophthalmopathy. RNA transcripts gave rise to amplified TCR beta CDR3 regions. HTBI primers were the set used in a first-round RT-PCR of the TCR CDR3. A single record per CDR3 protein comes from TCRdb applying MiXCR to the multiplex PCR reads. The sample lists about 690,000 distinct CDR3 sequences, roughly 17% occurring once. Sequencing was done on a sample of blood. The receptors stem from a man in his fifties or sixties with Graves' hyperthyroidism.

This clonotype was observed a few times. The chain is built from TRBV28 and TRBJ2-7; D might be TRBD2 (7 bases). The CDR3 is 16 residues long. CDR1 MDHEN and CDR2 SYDVKM come from the germline V gene. The V gene lost 2 bases and the J gene lost 7 bases, with 21 bases spanning the gap. The CDR3 region has the DNA TGTGCCAGCAGTTTAATGGGGGGCGGGAGAGGATATGAGCAGTACTTC. It is translated as CASSLMGGGRGYEQYF. The full variable domain, completed using reference TRBV28 and TRBJ2-7, is DVKVTQSSRYLVKRTGEKVFLECVQDMDHENMFWYRQDPGLGLRLIYFSYDVKMKEKGDIPEGYSVSREKKERFSLILESASTNQTSMYLCASSLMGGGRGYEQYFGPGTRLTVT.

This clonotype was seen a few times. This chain uses TRBV25-1 with TRBJ1-1, with no clear D. The CDR3 runs to 14 residues. V gave up 11 bases and J gave up 0 bases, with 16 bases separating them. The germline gives CDR1 MGHDK, CDR2 SYGVNS. DNA for the CDR3: TGTGCCGTCATTGAGCTTTCCATGAACACTGAAGCTTTCTTT. This encodes CAVIELSMNTEAFF.

The chain is built from TRBV6-1 and TRBJ2-3; 8 nucleotides line up with TRBD2. The J segment lost 6 bases and the V segment lost 3 bases, leaving 8 bases of the junction unmatched. This CDR3 region has 15 residues. CDR1 MNHNS and CDR2 SASEGT come from the germline V gene. This CDR3 is CASSDSGISADTQYF. CDR3 in DNA: TGTGCCAGCAGTGATAGCGGGATTAGTGCGGATACGCAGTATTTT.

This clonotype was seen many times. The chain couples TRBV7-9 to TRBJ1-2; 8 bases line up with TRBD1. The CDR3 contains 15 residues. Germline V gives CDR1 SEHNR, CDR2 FQNEAQ (reference sequence). V shed 0 bases, J shed 8 bases, and the junction held 8 bases outside the gene matches. The CDR3 nucleotides are TGTGCCAGCAGCTTAGCGGGGACAGGAGAGATCGGCTACACCTTC. It translates to CASSLAGTGEIGYTF. Based on the CDR3 plus reference TRBV7-9 and TRBJ1-2, the full variable domain is DTGVSQNPRHKITKRGQNVTFRCDPISEHNRLYWYRQTLGQGPEFLTYFQNEAQLEKSRLLSDRFSAERPKGSFSTLEIQRTEQGDSAMYLCASSLAGTGEIGYTFGSGTRLTVV.

The chain is built from TRBV7-9 and TRBJ1-1; possibly TRBD1 for D (6 bases). The CDR3 sequence is 11 residues long. Germline CDR1 is SEHNR and CDR2 is FQNEAQ (reference sequence). Trimming shortened V by 10 bases and J by 11 bases, and 17 bases separated the two germline ends. The CDR3 nucleotides are TGTGCCACACAGGGTACCGGGAGTGCTTTCTTT. Translated: CATQGTGSAFF.

This clonotype occurred many times. V is TRBV7-2 and J is TRBJ2-5; 13 bases map to TRBD2. Per germline, CDR1 SGHTA and CDR2 FQGNSA. The CDR3 contains 15 residues. V was pared by 1 base and J by 4 bases, with 0 bases of the junction left unmatched. Here the CDR3 reads CASSLGTSGRETQYF. The CDR3 bases are TGTGCCAGCAGCTTAGGGACTAGCGGGAGAGAGACCCAGTACTTC.

This clonotype was recorded many times. The rearrangement uses TRBV10-1 and TRBJ2-7, with D unresolved. CDR1 is WNHNN and CDR2 is SYGVQD in the germline V gene (reference sequence). V lost 0 bases to trimming and J lost 2 bases, with 14 bases between them. CDR3 size: 16 residues. The CDR3 DNA reads TGCGCCAGCAGTGAGTCCTCATACACGGGCCCCTACGAGCAGTACTTC. Protein sequence: CASSESSYTGPYEQYF.

In its sample, this clonotype was seen a few times. The chain employs TRBV19 and TRBJ1-4; D possibly corresponds to TRBD1 (5 bases). V gave up 5 bases and J gave up 6 bases, with 16 bases separating them. CDR3 length: 15 amino acids. Germline V gene lookup returns CDR1 LNHDA and CDR2 SQIVND (reference sequence). The CDR3 is CASSASGDPYEKLFF. In DNA form, the CDR3 reads TGTGCCAGTAGTGCTTCGGGGGACCCCTATGAAAAACTGTTTTTT.

There are many counts of this clonotype. This sequence joins TRBV28 and TRBJ2-2; TRBD2 matches 12 bases. Unmatched junction bases numbered 2, after V lost 5 bases and J lost 4 bases. Germline values: CDR1 MDHEN, CDR2 SYDVKM. The CDR3 length is 15 residues. The CDR3 reads CASSLTSGGTGELFF. The CDR3 coding sequence is TGTGCCAGCAGTCTGACTAGCGGGGGCACCGGGGAGCTGTTTTTT.

There are many counts of this clonotype. The chain joins TRBV5-6 to TRBJ2-1, with D perhaps matching TRBD2 (6 bases). CDR3 length: 16 residues. Trimming removed 4 bases from V and 2 bases from J, with 16 bases in between. Per germline, CDR1 SGHDT and CDR2 YYEEEE. Here the CDR3 reads CASSVQLALTYNEQFF. The CDR3 nucleotides are TGTGCCAGCAGCGTCCAACTAGCTTTGACCTACAATGAGCAGTTCTTC.

This clonotype was picked up many times. CDR3 in amino acids: CASSPQLAGVTDTQYF. The CDR3 DNA sequence: TGTGCCAGCAGCCCGCAACTAGCGGGGGTCACAGATACGCAGTATTTT. The rearrangement uses TRBV7-2 and TRBJ2-3, with 11 bases that match TRBD2. With 5 bases clipped from V and 2 bases from J, the junction kept 6 bases outside the gene matches. The germline V gene encodes CDR1 SGHTA and CDR2 FQGNSA. CDR3 length equals 16 residues.

In this sample, this clonotype turned up many times. The gene calls are TRBV24-1 and TRBJ2-1; 8 bases match TRBD2. The length of the CDR3 is 13 residues. V lost 2 bases to trimming and J lost 7 bases; unmatched junction nucleotides: 0. Germline CDR1 is KGHDR and CDR2 is SFDVKD. The CDR3 spells CATSDSSGNEQFF. For the CDR3, the DNA is TGTGCCACCAGTGATTCTAGCGGGAATGAGCAGTTCTTC.

V gene TRBV5-4 combines with J gene TRBJ1-1; 7 bases map to TRBD1. Germline-derived CDR1 and CDR2 are SGHNT and YYREEE (reference sequence). This CDR3 comprises 13 residues. V dropped 4 bases and J dropped 6; count of bases not matched to a gene: 6. CDR3 amino acids: CASSPGQPPEAFF. CDR3 DNA: TGTGCCAGCAGCCCGGGACAGCCGCCTGAAGCTTTCTTT.

In its sample, this clonotype was seen a few times. The rearrangement uses TRBV3-1 and TRBJ2-7; 11 nucleotides align to TRBD2. The CDR3 has 16 amino acids. Germline CDR1 and CDR2: LGHDT and YNNKEL (reference sequence). V gave up 3 bases and J gave up 4 bases; unmatched junction bases: 8. The chain's CDR3 is CASSQLIAGGTYEQYF. CDR3 coding DNA: TGTGCCAGCAGCCAGTTGATAGCGGGAGGGACGTACGAGCAGTACTTC.

This clonotype appeared many times. The chain links TRBV6-1 to TRBJ2-1; TRBD2 matches 12 bases. Germline V gene sequence: CDR1 MNHNS, CDR2 SASEGT. This CDR3 is 19 amino acids long. V shed 0 bases and J 6 bases; nucleotides not matched to a gene: 12. CDR3 coding DNA: TGTGCCAGCAGTGAAGCCGGACTAGCGGGATCTTCTACTGCCAATGAGCAGTTCTTC. Protein: CASSEAGLAGSSTANEQFF.

The V gene is TRBV7-9, the J gene TRBJ2-7; TRBD1 matches at 9 bases. The length of the CDR3 is 15 residues. V shed 6 bases and J 5 bases; nucleotides not matched to a gene: 11. The germline V gene has CDR1 SEHNR and CDR2 FQNEAQ (reference sequence). The CDR3 loop reads CASRPPGQGRDEQYF. CDR3 nucleotides: TGTGCCAGCAGACCCCCGGGACAGGGACGCGACGAGCAGTACTTC.

This clonotype was observed many times. The chain joins TRBV6-2 or TRBV6-3 to TRBJ1-1; possibly TRBD1 for D (5 bases). This CDR3 has 16 residues. Trimming took 2 bases from V and 3 from J, leaving 16 bases between them. Germline CDR1 is MNHEY and CDR2 is SVGEGT. DNA for the CDR3: TGTGCCAGCAGTTACACCTATGTGCAGGGACACACTGAAGCTTTCTTT. Translating it yields CASSYTYVQGHTEAFF.

The chain carries TRBV19 and TRBJ2-7; 10 bases are a match to TRBD1. The J segment lost 2 bases and the V segment lost 3 bases, leaving 7 bases of the junction unmatched. CDR1 LNHDA and CDR2 SQIVND come from the germline V gene (reference sequence). The CDR3 is 16 residues long. This CDR3 reads CASSMLPGQGPYEQYF. In nucleotides, the CDR3 is TGTGCCAGTAGTATGCTACCGGGACAGGGGCCCTACGAGCAGTACTTC.